The 32 T cell receptor beta chains listed next were all sequenced from one sample in a study of technical replicates of blood from a few donors. Data came from immunoSEQ multiplex PCR; TCRdb stores just in-frame clones and leaves some out. The data contain 60,000 to 85,000 clones, roughly 97% of them singletons. The sample taken for sequencing was T cells isolated from PBMCs. These receptors all come from a human donor in good health.

This clone is a singleton in its sample. The chain couples TRBV6-5 to TRBJ2-2, with D possibly TRBD2 on 6 matching bases. Germline-derived CDR1 and CDR2 are MNHEY and SVGAGI. The CDR3 runs to 14 residues. V was trimmed by 5 bases and J by 4 bases, leaving 11 bases between them. CDR3 coding DNA: TGTGCCAGCAGTCTCAGGAGGGGCACCGGGGAGCTGTTTTTT. This gives the protein CASSLRRGTGELFF.

This rearrangement joins TRBV6-1 to TRBJ2-7, with 7 bases lining up with TRBD2. The CDR3 runs 13 residues. CDR1 MNHNS and CDR2 SASEGT come from the germline V gene. After removal of 0 bases from V and 7 bases from J, the junction contained 3 bases not matched to a gene. The CDR3 nucleotides read TGTGCCAGCAGTGAAGCTCCTAGCGGAGAGCAGTACTTC. This sequence encodes CASSEAPSGEQYF.

The V and J genes are TRBV6-5 and TRBJ2-7; TRBD2 is a possible D gene (5 bases). This CDR3 region has 16 residues. CDR1 is MNHEY and CDR2 is SVGAGI in the germline V gene. Trimming cost V 2 bases and J 7 bases, with 21 bases left between them. DNA of the CDR3: TGTGCCAGCAGTTACGGAGGTTGGACGGGTTTTCGGGAGCAGTACTTC. Protein sequence: CASSYGGWTGFREQYF.

The chain uses TRBV2 and TRBJ2-2, with TRBD2 matching 7 bases. CDR3 length equals 15 residues. Germline lookup yields CDR1 SNHLY and CDR2 FYNNEI. J lost 2 bases, V lost 5 bases, and 5 bases had no gene match. The CDR3 here is CASSPPGLNTGELFF. The CDR3 nucleotides are TGTGCCAGCAGTCCCCCGGGACTAAACACCGGGGAGCTGTTTTTT.

This chain joins TRBV7-6 and TRBJ1-2; 9 bases fit TRBD1. Germline-derived CDR1 and CDR2 are SGHVS and FNYEAQ. The CDR3 is made up of 13 amino acids. V shed 5 bases, J shed 5 bases, and the junction held 3 bases outside the gene matches. This CDR3 is CASSSGQGYGYTF. CDR3 bases: TGTGCCAGCAGCAGCGGACAGGGGTATGGCTACACCTTC. The full variable domain, with the rest looked up from reference TRBV7-6 and TRBJ1-2, is GAGVSQSPRYKVTKRGQDVALRCDPISGHVSLYWYRQALGQGPEFLTYFNYEAQQDKSGLPNDRFSAERPEGSISTLTIQRTEQRDSAMYRCASSSGQGYGYTFGSGTRLTVV.

The rearrangement joins TRBV6-6 to TRBJ1-1; 9 bases match TRBD1. Germline assignment: CDR1 MNHNY and CDR2 SVGAGI (reference sequence). CDR3 length equals 16 residues. The J segment lost 1 base and the V segment lost 4 bases, leaving 7 bases of the junction unmatched. The CDR3 coding sequence is TGTGCCAGCAGTTTGTCCGGGACAGGGAAGAACACTGAAGCTTTCTTT. Translation gives CASSLSGTGKNTEAFF.

This clone occurred once. The chain employs TRBV5-4 and TRBJ2-5; D perhaps matches TRBD1 (5 bases). CDR1 is SGHNT and CDR2 is YYREEE in the germline V gene (reference sequence). The ends were cut back, 0 bases at V and 5 bases at J, with 11 bases in the middle. This CDR3 spans 14 amino acids. CDR3 amino acids: CASSLALGRETQYF. As DNA, the CDR3 is TGTGCCAGCAGCTTGGCCTTGGGGCGGGAGACCCAGTACTTC. Drawing the rest from reference TRBV5-4 and TRBJ2-5, the complete variable domain is ETGVTQSPTHLIKTRGQQVTLRCSSQSGHNTVSWYQQALGQGPQFIFQYYREEENGRGNFPPRFSGLQFPNYSSELNVNALELDDSALYLCASSLALGRETQYFGPGTRLLVL.

This rearrangement joins TRBV13 to TRBJ1-1, with 7 bases lining up with TRBD1. Trimming cost V 2 bases and J 5 bases; bases outside gene matches: 8. CDR3 length: 15 amino acids. Per the germline V gene, CDR1 is PRHDT and CDR2 is FYEKMQ (reference sequence). CDR3 protein: CASSLRRGRGTEAFF. The CDR3 coding sequence is TGTGCCAGCAGCTTAAGGAGGGGGCGAGGGACTGAAGCTTTCTTT.

The gene calls are TRBV5-1 and TRBJ2-7, with 10 bases that match TRBD1. The CDR3 sequence is 16 residues long. J lost 1 base, V lost 4 bases, and 8 bases had no gene match. CDR1 is SGHRS, CDR2 YFSETQ, per germline. The CDR3 is CASSNGRDRGSYEQYF. The DNA of the CDR3 is TGCGCCAGCAGCAACGGACGGGACAGGGGTTCCTACGAGCAGTACTTC.

This clone was recorded only once. The CDR3 sequence: CASSFETGFYGYTF. DNA for the CDR3: TGTGCCAGCAGCTTTGAGACAGGGTTCTATGGCTACACCTTC. The genes are TRBV7-9 and TRBJ1-2; 7 bases align to TRBD1. The CDR3 has 14 residues. V gave up 3 bases and J gave up 4 bases; unmatched junction bases: 5. Germline V gene sequence: CDR1 SEHNR, CDR2 FQNEAQ (reference sequence).

The chain employs TRBV5-7 and TRBJ2-7; TRBD1 might be the D (5 bases). TRBV5-7 has ORF status, its function being uncertain. This CDR3 comprises 15 residues. The germline V and J ends were trimmed by 2 bases and 2 bases, with 14 bases remaining between them. The CDR3 sequence: CASSLWQGSAYEQYF. In DNA form, the CDR3 reads TGTGCCAGCAGCTTATGGCAGGGTTCAGCCTACGAGCAGTACTTC.

The rearrangement joins TRBV7-9 to TRBJ1-2; D is possibly TRBD1 (5 bases). V lost 3 bases, J lost 2 bases, and 16 bases lay in between. Germline CDR1 reads SEHNR; CDR2 reads FQNEAQ (reference sequence). This CDR3 comprises 16 residues. The CDR3 loop is CASSLDRHGGNYGYTF. CDR3 nucleotide sequence: TGTGCCAGCAGCTTGGACCGTCATGGGGGGAACTATGGCTACACCTTC. Supplemented by reference TRBV7-9 and TRBJ1-2, the full variable domain reads DTGVSQNPRHKITKRGQNVTFRCDPISEHNRLYWYRQTLGQGPEFLTYFQNEAQLEKSRLLSDRFSAERPKGSFSTLEIQRTEQGDSAMYLCASSLDRHGGNYGYTFGSGTRLTVV.

The chain recombines TRBV9 with TRBJ2-3; D is possibly TRBD2 (7 bases). V was shortened by 2 bases and J by 4 bases, with 17 bases between the two germline ends. Per the germline V gene, CDR1 is SGDLS and CDR2 is YYNGEE. This CDR3 contains 16 residues. The CDR3 here is CASSVGGAGRADTQYF. Written as DNA, the CDR3 is TGTGCCAGCAGCGTGGGGGGGGCAGGGCGGGCAGATACGCAGTATTTT.

The chain recombines TRBV7-9 with TRBJ2-1, with 11 bases fitting TRBD2. Per the germline V gene, CDR1 is SEHNR and CDR2 is FQNEAQ (reference sequence). The CDR3 length is 17 residues. J was trimmed by 4 bases and V by 4 bases; bases with no gene match: 9. The CDR3 nucleotides read TGTGCCAGCAGCTATTCCCGACTAGCGGGGCATTACAATGAGCAGTTCTTC. As protein: CASSYSRLAGHYNEQFF.

The J gene is TRBJ2-1, the V gene TRBV15, with 10 bases matching TRBD1. J gave up 6 bases and V 8 bases, and 7 bases lay outside the gene matches. Germline CDR1 is LNHNV and CDR2 is YYDKDF (reference sequence). This CDR3 contains 14 residues. CDR3 protein: CATQIGTGVNEQFF. CDR3 sequence (DNA): TGTGCCACCCAGATTGGGACAGGGGTCAATGAGCAGTTCTTC.

CDR3 residues: CASQRWGSSYNEQFF. The DNA of the CDR3 is TGTGCCAGCCAAAGATGGGGCAGTTCCTACAATGAGCAGTTCTTC. The rearrangement links TRBV7-6 to TRBJ2-1, with D possibly TRBD1 on 5 matching bases. This CDR3 is 15 amino acids long. CDR1 is SGHVS and CDR2 is FNYEAQ in the germline V gene. Trimming shortened V by 8 bases and J by 1 base, and 15 bases separated the two germline ends.

The chain employs TRBV7-9 and TRBJ1-1; D not resolved. V lost 1 base, J lost 5 bases, and 11 bases lay in between. Per germline, CDR1 SEHNR and CDR2 FQNEAQ (reference sequence). This CDR3 comprises 14 residues. In DNA form, the CDR3 reads TGTGCCAGCAGCTTAGAAGAGGAATGGACTGAAGCTTTCTTT. Translated, it gives CASSLEEEWTEAFF.

This rearrangement joins TRBV4-1 to TRBJ2-3; the D is unclear. Germline-derived CDR1 and CDR2 are MGHRA and YSYEKL. The CDR3 is 11 residues long. V lost 1 base to trimming and J lost 7 bases, with 3 bases between them. CDR3 region: CASSQAYTQYF. Written as DNA, the CDR3 is TGCGCCAGCAGCCAAGCATATACGCAGTATTTT.

The chain combines TRBV29-1 with TRBJ1-1, with a tentative D call TRBD1 (6 bases). Germline V CDR1 and CDR2: SQVTM, ANQGSEA. With 4 bases removed from V and 3 bases from J, the gap between germline ends came to 15 bases. CDR3 length: 14 residues. The CDR3 coding sequence is TGCAGCGTTGGCGTTGGGACATTGGACACTGAAGCTTTCTTT. As protein: CSVGVGTLDTEAFF.

The rearrangement joins TRBV30 to TRBJ2-7; D perhaps matches TRBD1 (6 bases). Trimming left V 4 bases short and J 2 bases short, with 15 bases between. This CDR3 is built from 14 residues. CDR1 GTSNPN and CDR2 SVGIG come from the germline V gene (reference sequence). This chain's CDR3 is CAWTTGTTTYEQYF. The CDR3 DNA sequence: TGTGCCTGGACTACCGGGACAACCACCTACGAGCAGTACTTC.

This clone is a singleton in its sample. V is TRBV2 and J is TRBJ1-3; D remains unclear. The CDR3 sequence is 13 residues long. Germline V gene data show CDR1 as SNHLY and CDR2 as FYNNEI. V was trimmed by 4 bases and J by 2 bases, leaving 6 bases between them. CDR3 nucleotide sequence: TGTGCCAGCAGTGCCAGTGCTGGAAACACCATATATTTT. Its translation is CASSASAGNTIYF.

This clone has just a few counts. The chain joins TRBV10-2 to TRBJ2-7, with 8 bases identical to TRBD1. Looked up from germline, CDR1 is WSHSY and CDR2 is SAAADI. V lost 0 bases and J lost 6; bases outside the gene matches: 19. The CDR3 runs 19 residues. This CDR3 is CASSESTGLQGGLLGEQYF. CDR3 coding DNA: TGCGCCAGCAGTGAGTCGACGGGGTTACAGGGGGGATTGCTCGGCGAGCAGTACTTC.

This chain connects TRBV6-5 to TRBJ1-1; D not certain. Trimming cost V 2 bases and J 1 base, with 8 bases left between them. The CDR3 loop spans 14 amino acids. Germline assignment: CDR1 MNHEY and CDR2 SVGAGI. CDR3 DNA: TGTGCCAGCAGTTACATGCCAGGGAACACTGAAGCTTTCTTT. Its translation is CASSYMPGNTEAFF.

V is TRBV2 and J is TRBJ2-5, with D hard to call. Germline values: CDR1 SNHLY, CDR2 FYNNEI. The CDR3 has 15 residues. The V gene lost 3 bases and the J gene lost 1 base, with 12 bases spanning the gap. CDR3 residues: CASSEYLRPQETQYF. CDR3 nucleotide sequence: TGTGCCAGCAGTGAGTACTTGCGCCCCCAAGAGACCCAGTACTTC.

The chain combines TRBV7-6 with TRBJ1-1; no clear D. Germline V CDR1 and CDR2: SGHVS, FNYEAQ. V lost 1 base and J 6 bases, leaving 15 bases between the germline ends. This CDR3 spans 15 amino acids. The CDR3 DNA is TGTGCCAGCAGCTTAGTTCCAGCCGAGGTAGCTGAAGCTTTCTTT. Encoded protein: CASSLVPAEVAEAFF.

The V call is TRBV10-3, the J call TRBJ2-3; 8 nucleotides match TRBD1. The ends lost 3 bases at V and 2 bases at J; junction bases unmatched: 1. CDR1 is ENHRY and CDR2 is SYGVKD in the germline V gene. The CDR3 runs to 14 residues. This chain's CDR3 is CAISDRGLTDTQYF. In nucleotides, the CDR3 is TGTGCCATCAGTGACAGGGGGCTCACAGATACGCAGTATTTT.

The chain recombines TRBV2 with TRBJ2-1, with TRBD2 matching over 7 bases. CDR3 size: 15 residues. V lost 4 bases and J lost 7; bases outside the gene matches: 10. The germline CDR1 and CDR2 sequences are SNHLY and FYNNEI. The CDR3 sequence: CASSGKAGGRNEQFF. The CDR3 DNA reads TGTGCCAGCAGTGGTAAAGCGGGCGGGAGAAATGAGCAGTTCTTC.

The chain joins TRBV5-1 to TRBJ1-2; TRBD1 agrees at 7 bases. Germline V gene lookup returns CDR1 SGHRS and CDR2 YFSETQ. After removal of 6 bases from V and 4 bases from J, the junction contained 9 bases not matched to a gene. CDR3 length equals 14 residues. The CDR3 bases are TGCGCCAGCAACTCGCGAGGGGGCGTCTATGGCTACACCTTC. This gives the protein CASNSRGGVYGYTF. Looking up the rest from reference TRBV5-1 and TRBJ1-2 gives the full variable domain: KAGVTQTPRYLIKTRGQQVTLSCSPISGHRSVSWYQQTPGQGLQFLFEYFSETQRNKGNFPGRFSGRQFSNSRSEMNVSTLELGDSALYLCASNSRGGVYGYTFGSGTRLTVV.

The J gene is TRBJ1-4, the V gene TRBV6-1; no clear D. From germline, CDR1 is MNHNS and CDR2 SASEGT. V was cut by 0 bases and J by 5 bases, with 10 bases left in between. The CDR3 totals 15 residues. CDR3 sequence: CASSEAWQENEKLFF. Written as DNA, the CDR3 is TGTGCCAGCAGTGAAGCGTGGCAGGAAAATGAAAAACTGTTTTTT.

The V call is TRBV28, the J call TRBJ1-1; D is possibly TRBD1 (5 bases). V shed 3 bases and J shed 5 bases, with 19 bases lying between them. The CDR3 has 16 amino acids. Looked up from germline, CDR1 is MDHEN and CDR2 is SYDVKM. In DNA, the CDR3 is TGTGCCAGCAGTTTTTCGTTTCAGGGACTAAAGACTGAAGCTTTCTTT. This sequence encodes CASSFSFQGLKTEAFF.

The V and J genes are TRBV28 and TRBJ2-1, with 10 positions matching TRBD2. J was trimmed by 2 bases and V by 3 bases; bases with no gene match: 4. Per the germline V gene, CDR1 is MDHEN and CDR2 is SYDVKM. The CDR3 is 16 amino acids. In nucleotides, the CDR3 is TGTGCCAGCAGTTTCACAGCGGGAGGGGCCTACAATGAGCAGTTCTTC. Protein sequence: CASSFTAGGAYNEQFF.

The chain carries TRBV19 and TRBJ1-6, with D tentatively TRBD1 (5 bases). The V end lost 2 bases, the J end lost 0 bases, and 11 bases lay between the germline ends. This CDR3 has 17 residues. CDR1 is LNHDA and CDR2 is SQIVND in the germline V gene (reference sequence). The CDR3 nucleotides read TGTGCCAGTAGTATACGGACAATCAGCTCCTATAATTCACCCCTCCACTTT. Its protein product is CASSIRTISSYNSPLHF.